This T cell receptor (beta chain) was sequenced in a study of CD8 T cells in ankylosing spondylitis. This clonotype was seen many times. The antigen remains unidentified. Generation of TCR beta libraries employed quantitative 5'-RACE incorporating molecular barcodes. TCRdb re-called the 5' RACE reads through MiXCR, storing one row per CDR3 protein. The sample has fewer than 550,000 distinct CDR3 sequences; approximately 5.3% are singletons. Trimming stripped 3 bases from V and 6 bases from J, with 5 bases between. The CDR3 contains 11 residues. Study outcomes and limitations: Certain motif variants had earlier been reported in reactive arthritis synovial fluid and blood. Relatively scarce in peripheral blood, disease-linked clones were CD8+. Reportedly, disease-linked clones are significantly enriched in ankylosing spondylitis patients' matched synovial fluid. Ankylosing spondylitis blood appeared to carry a characteristic TCR beta motif of roughly 8 highly homologous variants.

This chain links TRBV12-3 or TRBV12-4 with TRBJ2-5; no definite D call. The specimen was blood, either unsorted or a sorted T cell fraction (not recorded which). The TCR comes from a male donor with ankylosing spondylitis. The CDR3 here is CASSFGKTQYF. CDR3 DNA: TGTGCCAGCAGTTTTGGAAAGACCCAGTACTTC.